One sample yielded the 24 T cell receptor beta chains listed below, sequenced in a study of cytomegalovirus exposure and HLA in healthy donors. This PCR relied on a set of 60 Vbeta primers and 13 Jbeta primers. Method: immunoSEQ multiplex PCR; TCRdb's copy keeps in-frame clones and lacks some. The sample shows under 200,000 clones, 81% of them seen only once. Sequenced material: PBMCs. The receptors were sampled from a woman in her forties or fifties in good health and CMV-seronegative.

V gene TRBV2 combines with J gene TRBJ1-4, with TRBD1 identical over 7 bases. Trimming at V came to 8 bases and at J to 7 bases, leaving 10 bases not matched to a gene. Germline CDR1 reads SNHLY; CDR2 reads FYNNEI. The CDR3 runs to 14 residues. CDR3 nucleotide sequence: TGTGCCAGCGGTTTGCAGGGGGGAGGTGAAAAACTGTTTTTT. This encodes CASGLQGGGEKLFF.

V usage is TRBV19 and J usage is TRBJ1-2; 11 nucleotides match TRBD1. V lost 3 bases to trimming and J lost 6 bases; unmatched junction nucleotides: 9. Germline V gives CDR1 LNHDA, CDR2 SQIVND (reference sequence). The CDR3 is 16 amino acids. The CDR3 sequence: CASSITGQGAFNGYTF. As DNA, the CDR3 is TGTGCCAGTAGTATCACCGGACAGGGGGCATTTAATGGCTACACCTTC.

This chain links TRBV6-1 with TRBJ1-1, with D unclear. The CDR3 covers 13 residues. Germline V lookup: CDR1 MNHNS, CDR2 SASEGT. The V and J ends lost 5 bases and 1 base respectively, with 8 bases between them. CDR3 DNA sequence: TGTGCCAGCAGTACACAGAAGAACACTGAAGCTTTCTTT. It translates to CASSTQKNTEAFF.

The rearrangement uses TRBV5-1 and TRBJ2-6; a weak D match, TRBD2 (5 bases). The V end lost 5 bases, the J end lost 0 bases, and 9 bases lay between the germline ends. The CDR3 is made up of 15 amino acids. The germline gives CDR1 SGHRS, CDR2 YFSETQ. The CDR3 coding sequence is TGCGCCAGCAGAAGCGGCAGCTCTGGGGCCAACGTCCTGACTTTC. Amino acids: CASRSGSSGANVLTF.

The CDR3 region is CASGDSGWEKLFF. Here the CDR3 DNA reads TGTGCCAGCGGAGATTCGGGATGGGAAAAACTGTTTTTT. The chain couples TRBV2 to TRBJ1-4; D gene unclear. Trimming removed 8 bases at V and 8 bases at J, with 15 bases between. Germline CDR1 SNHLY, CDR2 FYNNEI. The CDR3 runs to 13 residues.

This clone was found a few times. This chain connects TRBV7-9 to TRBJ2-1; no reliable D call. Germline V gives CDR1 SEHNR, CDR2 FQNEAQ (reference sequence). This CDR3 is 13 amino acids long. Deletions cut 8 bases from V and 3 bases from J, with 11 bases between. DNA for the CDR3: TGTGCCAGCGCGATTGCTAACTACAATGAGCAGTTCTTC. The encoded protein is CASAIANYNEQFF.

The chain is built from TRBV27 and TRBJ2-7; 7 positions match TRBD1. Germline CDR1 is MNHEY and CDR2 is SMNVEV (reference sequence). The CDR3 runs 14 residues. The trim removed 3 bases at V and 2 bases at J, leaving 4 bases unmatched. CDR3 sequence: CASSFRDRPYEQYF. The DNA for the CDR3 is TGTGCCAGCAGTTTTCGGGACAGACCCTACGAGCAGTACTTC.

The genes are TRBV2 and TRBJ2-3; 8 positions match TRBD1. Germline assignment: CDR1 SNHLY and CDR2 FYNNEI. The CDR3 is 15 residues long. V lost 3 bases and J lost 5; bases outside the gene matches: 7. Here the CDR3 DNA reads TGTGCCAGCAGTGACGAGCAGGGGGCAATAGATACGCAGTATTTT. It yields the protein CASSDEQGAIDTQYF.

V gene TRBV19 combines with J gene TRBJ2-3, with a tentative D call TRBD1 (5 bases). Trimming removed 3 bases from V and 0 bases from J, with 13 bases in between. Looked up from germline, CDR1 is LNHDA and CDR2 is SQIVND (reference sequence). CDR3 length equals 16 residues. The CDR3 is CASSITGARSTDTQYF. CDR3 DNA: TGTGCCAGTAGTATTACAGGCGCCAGGAGCACAGATACGCAGTATTTT.

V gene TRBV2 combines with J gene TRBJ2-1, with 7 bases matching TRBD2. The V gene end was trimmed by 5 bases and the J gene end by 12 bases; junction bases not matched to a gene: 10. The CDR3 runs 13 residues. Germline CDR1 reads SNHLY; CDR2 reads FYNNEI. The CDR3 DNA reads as TGTGCCAGCAGTCGGGGGGTAGTCCAGGGGCAGTTCTTC. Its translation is CASSRGVVQGQFF.

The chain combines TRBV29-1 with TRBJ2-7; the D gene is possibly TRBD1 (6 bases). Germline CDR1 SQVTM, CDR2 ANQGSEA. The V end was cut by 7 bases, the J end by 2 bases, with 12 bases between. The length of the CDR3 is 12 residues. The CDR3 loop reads CSARDKAYEQYF. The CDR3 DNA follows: TGCAGCGCCCGGGACAAAGCCTACGAGCAGTACTTC.

CDR3 sequence (DNA): TGTGCCAGCAGCCAGCTGACAGGGGGCTACTACGAGCAGTACTTC. Its protein is CASSQLTGGYYEQYF. The rearrangement joins TRBV14 to TRBJ2-7; TRBD1 matches 10 bases. The J segment lost 3 bases and the V segment lost 3 bases, leaving 5 bases of the junction unmatched. Germline V gene lookup returns CDR1 SGHDN and CDR2 FVKESK. The CDR3 consists of 15 residues. Full variable domain (remainder filled in from reference TRBV14 and TRBJ2-7): EAGVTQFPSHSVIEKGQTVTLRCDPISGHDNLYWYRRVMGKEIKFLLHFVKESKQDESGMPNNRFLAERTGGTYSTLKVQPAELEDSGVYFCASSQLTGGYYEQYFGPGTRLTVT.

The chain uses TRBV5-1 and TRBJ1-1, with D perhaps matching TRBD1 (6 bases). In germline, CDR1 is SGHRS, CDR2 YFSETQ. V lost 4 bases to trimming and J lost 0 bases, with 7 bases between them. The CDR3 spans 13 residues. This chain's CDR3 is CASSEGVNTEAFF. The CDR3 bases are TGCGCCAGCAGCGAGGGGGTGAACACTGAAGCTTTCTTT.

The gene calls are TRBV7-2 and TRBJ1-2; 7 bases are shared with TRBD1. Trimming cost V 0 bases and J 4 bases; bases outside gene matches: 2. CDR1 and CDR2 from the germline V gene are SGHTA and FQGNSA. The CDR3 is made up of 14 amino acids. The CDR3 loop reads CASSLARDSYGYTF. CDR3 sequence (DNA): TGTGCCAGCAGCTTAGCCCGGGACAGCTATGGCTACACCTTC.

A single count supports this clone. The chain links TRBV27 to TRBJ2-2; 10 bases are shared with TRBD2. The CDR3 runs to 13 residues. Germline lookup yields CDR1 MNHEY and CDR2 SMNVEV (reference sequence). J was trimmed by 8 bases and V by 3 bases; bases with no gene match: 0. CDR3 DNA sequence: TGTGCCAGCAGTTTTAGCGGGAGGGGGGAGCTGTTTTTT. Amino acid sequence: CASSFSGRGELFF.

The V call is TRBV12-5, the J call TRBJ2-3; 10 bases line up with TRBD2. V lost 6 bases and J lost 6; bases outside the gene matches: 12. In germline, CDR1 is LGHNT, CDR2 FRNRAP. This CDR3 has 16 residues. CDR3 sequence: CASGSTGTSDPDTQYF. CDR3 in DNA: TGTGCTAGTGGGTCCACCGGGACTAGCGATCCGGATACGCAGTATTTT.

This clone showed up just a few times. As DNA, the CDR3 is TGTGCCAGCAGACTAGACGGCACAGATACGCAGTATTTT. Translating gives CASRLDGTDTQYF. The chain combines TRBV6-5 with TRBJ2-3, with D possibly being TRBD2 (5 bases). Deletions cut 6 bases from V and 1 base from J, with 8 bases between. Germline assignment: CDR1 MNHEY and CDR2 SVGAGI. The CDR3 is 13 residues long.

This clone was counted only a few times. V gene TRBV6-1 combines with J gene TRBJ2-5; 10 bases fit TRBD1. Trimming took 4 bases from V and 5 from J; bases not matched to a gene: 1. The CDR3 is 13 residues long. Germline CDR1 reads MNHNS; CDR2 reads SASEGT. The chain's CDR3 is CASSVDRGETQYF. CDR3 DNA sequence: TGTGCCAGCAGTGTGGACAGGGGGGAGACCCAGTACTTC.

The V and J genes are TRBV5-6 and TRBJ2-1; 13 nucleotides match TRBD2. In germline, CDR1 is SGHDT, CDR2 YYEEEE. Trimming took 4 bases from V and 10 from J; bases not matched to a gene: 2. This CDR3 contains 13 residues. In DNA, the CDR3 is TGTGCCAGCAGCCAGGGACTAGCGGGAGAGCAGTTCTTC. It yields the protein CASSQGLAGEQFF.

CDR3 sequence reads: CSVEGPGVWAYNEQFF. In DNA form, the CDR3 reads TGCAGCGTTGAAGGCCCAGGGGTTTGGGCCTACAATGAGCAGTTCTTC. The chain uses TRBV29-1 and TRBJ2-1; a possible D gene is TRBD1 (6 bases). CDR1 is SQVTM and CDR2 is ANQGSEA in the germline V gene. This CDR3 comprises 16 residues. The V end lost 1 base, the J end lost 2 bases, and 15 bases lay between the germline ends.

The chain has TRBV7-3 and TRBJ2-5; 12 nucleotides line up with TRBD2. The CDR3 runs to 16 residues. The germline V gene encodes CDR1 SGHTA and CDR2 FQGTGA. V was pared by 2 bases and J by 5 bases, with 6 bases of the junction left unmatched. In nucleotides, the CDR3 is TGTGCCAGCAGCTTAGGGACTAGCGGGCTCGGGGAGACCCAGTACTTC. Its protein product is CASSLGTSGLGETQYF. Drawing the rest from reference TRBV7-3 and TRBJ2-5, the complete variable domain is GAGVSQTPSNKVTEKGKYVELRCDPISGHTALYWYRQSLGQGPEFLIYFQGTGAADDSGLPNDRFFAVRPEGSVSTLKIQRTERGDSAVYLCASSLGTSGLGETQYFGPGTRLLVL.

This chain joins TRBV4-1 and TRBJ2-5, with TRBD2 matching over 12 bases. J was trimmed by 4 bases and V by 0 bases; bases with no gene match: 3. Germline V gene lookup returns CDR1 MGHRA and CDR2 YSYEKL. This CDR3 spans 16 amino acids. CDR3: CASSQEPSGGAETQYF. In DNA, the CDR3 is TGCGCCAGCAGCCAAGAGCCTAGCGGGGGGGCAGAGACCCAGTACTTC.

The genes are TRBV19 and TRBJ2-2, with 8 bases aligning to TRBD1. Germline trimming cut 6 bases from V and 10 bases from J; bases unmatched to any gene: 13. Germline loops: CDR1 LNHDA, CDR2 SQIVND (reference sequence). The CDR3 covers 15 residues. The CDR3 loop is CASSETGVRTEELFF. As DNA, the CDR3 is TGTGCCAGTAGCGAGACAGGGGTCCGGACGGAGGAGCTGTTTTTT.

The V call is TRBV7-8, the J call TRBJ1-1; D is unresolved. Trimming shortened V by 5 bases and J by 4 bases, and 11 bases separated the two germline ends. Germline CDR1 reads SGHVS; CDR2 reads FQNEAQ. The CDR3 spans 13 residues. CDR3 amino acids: CASSRTRGTEAFF. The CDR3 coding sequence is TGTGCCAGCAGCCGTACACGGGGCACTGAAGCTTTCTTT.